The source of this TCR beta chain is a study of blood T cell repertoires in COVID-19 (dated by TCRdb to between 2020 and 2021). Concerning the study at large: Samples from collaborators originated in the United States, Italy and Spain and spanned both the acute and convalescent phases of COVID-19. The prospective study material was composed of cDNA or gDNA derived from T cells, B-cell-depleted T cells, or PBMCs. The dataset comprised deeply sampled blood TCRbeta repertoires from subjects exposed to, actively infected with, or recovered from COVID-19. The repertoires were released in a freely available public database meant as a resource for research on the immune response to SARS-CoV-2. Samples came from the ongoing ImmuneRACE study (first 160 participants) plus 1,254 subjects from 6 global collaborators. Nearly every sample came with metadata listing a de-identified subject ID, COVID-19 status, age in years and sex. Where available, HLA class I and class II types were taken from metadata supplied by the sample provider and were not determined by assay-based typing.

Reading the germline V gene (reference sequence) gives CDR1 MNHEY and CDR2 SMNVEV. At the junction V is shortened by 1 base and J by 2 bases; bases outside the gene matches: 9. Measured from the cysteine to the phenylalanine, the CDR3 is 19 residues long. Just CDR3 DNA is preserved here, 57 bases in frame from base 1. Note on this clone: Which antigen it targets is not known. The input lacks base qualities; no much larger clone sits a single base away.

Broader findings and caveats from the paper: The amount of clinical and demographic metadata varied by source and participant and was provided uncurated.

TCRbeta CDR3 regions were amplified from genomic DNA by means of the immunoSEQ Assay, a bias-controlled multiplex PCR. Per the original workflow: Within the assay, amplification of reference gene primers was used to estimate how many nucleated cells each sample contained. To quantify the absolute abundance of each unique TCRbeta CDR3 rearrangement, sequence reads were collapsed and filtered. Productive Simpson clonality was computed per sample as the square root of Simpson's diversity index over productive rearrangements. TCRdb re-hosts the immuneACCESS table, in-frame sequences only. Its copies lack some clones; in the studies checked, an unresolved V gene accounts for under half of them, and the cause for the rest is not known. From that table come the V and J calls and clone size; the DNA was used to work out D and trimming. Here the sample has 200,000 to 250,000 clones; roughly 87% occur a single time. 11% of the sample goes to the ten largest clones.

Participants in the prospective study were aged about 18 to 95 years, lived in 20 to 30 United States geographic areas, and enrolled through a virtual design. To assign participants to cohorts, the prospective study relied on clinical history that participants themselves reported in a screening survey and a study questionnaire. Recovered participants in ImmuneRACE Cohort 3 were defined as having two consecutive negative NP/OP PCR tests, clearance from a healthcare professional, or resolution of symptoms. Each participant in the prospective study had whole blood, serum and a nasopharyngeal or oropharyngeal swab collected by mobile phlebotomists. Participants in the prospective study had the option to provide additional blood draws and questionnaires over a 2-month period. Before DNA extraction, prospective study blood samples were shipped either frozen or at room temperature.

This TCR came from a man aged 30 to 39 who had recovered from COVID-19. The chain is assembled from TRBV27 and TRBJ2-3; TRBD2 matches 13 bases in the middle. The sequenced sample was PBMCs or T cells enriched from blood (not recorded which). CDR3 protein: CASSLYPAGLAGVTDTQYF. The nucleotide sequence is given as TGTGCCAGCAGTTTATACCCCGCCGGACTAGCGGGGGTCACAGATACGCAGTATTTT.